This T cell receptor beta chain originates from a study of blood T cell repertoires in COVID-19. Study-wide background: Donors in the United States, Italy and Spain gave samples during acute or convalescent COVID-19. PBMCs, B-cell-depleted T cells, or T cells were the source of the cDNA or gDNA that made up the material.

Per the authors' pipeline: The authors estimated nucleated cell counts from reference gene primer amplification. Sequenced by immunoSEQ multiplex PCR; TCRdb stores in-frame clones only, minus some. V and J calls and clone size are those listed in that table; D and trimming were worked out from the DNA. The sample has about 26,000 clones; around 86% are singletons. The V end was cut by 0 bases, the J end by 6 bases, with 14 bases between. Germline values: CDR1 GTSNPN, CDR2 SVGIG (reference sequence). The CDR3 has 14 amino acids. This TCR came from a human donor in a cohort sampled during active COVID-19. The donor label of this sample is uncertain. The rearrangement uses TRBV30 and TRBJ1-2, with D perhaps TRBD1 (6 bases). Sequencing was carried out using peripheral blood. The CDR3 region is CAWSVTRGGHGYTF. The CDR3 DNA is TGTGCCTGGAGTGTAACCCGGGGGGGGCATGGCTACACCTTC.